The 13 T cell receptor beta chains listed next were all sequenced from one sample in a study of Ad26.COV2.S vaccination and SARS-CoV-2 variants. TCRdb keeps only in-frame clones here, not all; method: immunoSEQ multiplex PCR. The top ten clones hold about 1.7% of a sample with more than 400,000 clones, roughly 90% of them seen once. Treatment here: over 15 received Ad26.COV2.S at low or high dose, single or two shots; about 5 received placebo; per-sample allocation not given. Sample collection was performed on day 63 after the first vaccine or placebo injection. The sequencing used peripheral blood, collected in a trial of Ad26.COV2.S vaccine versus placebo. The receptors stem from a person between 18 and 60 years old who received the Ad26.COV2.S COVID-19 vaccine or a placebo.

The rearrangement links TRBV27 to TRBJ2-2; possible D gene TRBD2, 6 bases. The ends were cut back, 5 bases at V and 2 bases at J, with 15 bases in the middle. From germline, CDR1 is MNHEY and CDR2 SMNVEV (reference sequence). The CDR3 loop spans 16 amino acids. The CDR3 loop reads CASSQQPGLNTGELFF. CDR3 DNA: TGTGCCAGCAGTCAGCAACCGGGACTTAACACCGGGGAGCTGTTTTTT.

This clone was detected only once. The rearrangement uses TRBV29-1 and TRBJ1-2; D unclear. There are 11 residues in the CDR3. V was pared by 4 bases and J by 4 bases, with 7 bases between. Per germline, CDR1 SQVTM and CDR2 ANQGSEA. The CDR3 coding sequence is TGCAGCGTTGCCCAGGTCTATGGCTACACCTTC. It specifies CSVAQVYGYTF.

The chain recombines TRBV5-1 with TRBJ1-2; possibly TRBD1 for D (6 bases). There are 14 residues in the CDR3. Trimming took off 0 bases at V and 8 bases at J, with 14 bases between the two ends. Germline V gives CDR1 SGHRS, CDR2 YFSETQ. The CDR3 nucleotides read TGCGCCAGCAGCTTGGCCGGCCAGGGGCCGGGCTACACCTTC. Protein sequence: CASSLAGQGPGYTF. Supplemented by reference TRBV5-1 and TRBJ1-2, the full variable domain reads KAGVTQTPRYLIKTRGQQVTLSCSPISGHRSVSWYQQTPGQGLQFLFEYFSETQRNKGNFPGRFSGRQFSNSRSEMNVSTLELGDSALYLCASSLAGQGPGYTFGSGTRLTVV.

The CDR3 region has the DNA TGCAGCGCAAAAGTACAGCTGGGTACGCAGTATTTT. As protein: CSAKVQLGTQYF. The J gene is TRBJ2-3, the V gene TRBV29-1, with D hard to call. This CDR3 contains 12 residues. V lost 7 bases and J lost 8, with 16 bases in between. In germline, CDR1 is SQVTM, CDR2 ANQGSEA.

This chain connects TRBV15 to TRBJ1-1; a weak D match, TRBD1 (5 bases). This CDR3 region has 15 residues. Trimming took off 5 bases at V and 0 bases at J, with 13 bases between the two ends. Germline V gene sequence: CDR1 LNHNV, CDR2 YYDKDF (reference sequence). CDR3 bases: TGTGCCACCAGCGGCGGGGCGGGGCTGAACACTGAAGCTTTCTTT. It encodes CATSGGAGLNTEAFF. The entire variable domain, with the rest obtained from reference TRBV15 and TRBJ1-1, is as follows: DAMVIQNPRYQVTQFGKPVTLSCSQTLNHNVMYWYQQKSSQAPKLLFHYYDKDFNNEADTPDNFQSRRPNTSFCFLDIRSPGLGDTAMYLCATSGGAGLNTEAFFGQGTRLTVV.

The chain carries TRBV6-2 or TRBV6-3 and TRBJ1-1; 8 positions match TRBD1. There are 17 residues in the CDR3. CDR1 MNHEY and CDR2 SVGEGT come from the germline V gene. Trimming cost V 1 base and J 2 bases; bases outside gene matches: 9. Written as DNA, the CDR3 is TGTGCCAGCAGTTACTTTGTTCTAACAGGGGGAAACACTGAAGCTTTCTTT. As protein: CASSYFVLTGGNTEAFF.

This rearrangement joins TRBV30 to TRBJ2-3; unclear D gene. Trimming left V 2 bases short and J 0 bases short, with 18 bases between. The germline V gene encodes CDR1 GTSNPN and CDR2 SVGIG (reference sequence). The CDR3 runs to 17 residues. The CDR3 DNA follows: TGTGCCTGGAGTCCTCCTACCCTTTTGACTAGCACAGATACGCAGTATTTT. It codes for CAWSPPTLLTSTDTQYF.

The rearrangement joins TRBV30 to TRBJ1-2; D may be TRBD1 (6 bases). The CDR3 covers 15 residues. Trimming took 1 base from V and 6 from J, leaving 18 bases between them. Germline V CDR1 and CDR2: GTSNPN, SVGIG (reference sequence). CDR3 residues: CAWSAPRTGFNGYTF. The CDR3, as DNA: TGTGCCTGGAGTGCCCCCCGAACAGGGTTTAATGGCTACACCTTC.

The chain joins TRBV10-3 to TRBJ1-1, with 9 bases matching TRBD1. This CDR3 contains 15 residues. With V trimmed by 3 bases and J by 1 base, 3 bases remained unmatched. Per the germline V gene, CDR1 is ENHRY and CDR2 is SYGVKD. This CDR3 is CAISDQTGGNTEAFF. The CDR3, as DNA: TGTGCCATCAGTGACCAGACAGGGGGGAACACTGAAGCTTTCTTT.

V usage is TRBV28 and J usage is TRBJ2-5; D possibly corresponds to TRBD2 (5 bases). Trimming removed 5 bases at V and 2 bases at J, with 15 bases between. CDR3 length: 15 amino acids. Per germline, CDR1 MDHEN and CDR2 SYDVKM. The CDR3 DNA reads TGTGCCAGCAGTCCCCCCTCGGACTTACAAGAGACCCAGTACTTC. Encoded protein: CASSPPSDLQETQYF.

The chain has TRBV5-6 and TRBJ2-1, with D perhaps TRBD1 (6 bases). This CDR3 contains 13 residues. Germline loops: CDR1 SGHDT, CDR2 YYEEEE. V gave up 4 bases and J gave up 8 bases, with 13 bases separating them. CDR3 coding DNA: TGTGCCAGCAGCCCTGTGGGGGCGGATGAGCAGTTCTTC. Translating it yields CASSPVGADEQFF. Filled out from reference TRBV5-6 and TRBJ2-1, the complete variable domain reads DAGVTQSPTHLIKTRGQQVTLRCSPKSGHDTVSWYQQALGQGPQFIFQYYEEEERQRGNFPDRFSGHQFPNYSSELNVNALLLGDSALYLCASSPVGADEQFFGPGTRLTVL.

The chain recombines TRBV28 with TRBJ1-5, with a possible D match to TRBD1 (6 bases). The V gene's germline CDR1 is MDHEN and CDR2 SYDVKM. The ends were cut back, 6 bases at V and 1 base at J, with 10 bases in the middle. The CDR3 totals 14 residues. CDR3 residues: CASRSGTSNQPQHF. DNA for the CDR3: TGTGCCAGCAGGTCCGGGACAAGCAATCAGCCCCAGCATTTT.

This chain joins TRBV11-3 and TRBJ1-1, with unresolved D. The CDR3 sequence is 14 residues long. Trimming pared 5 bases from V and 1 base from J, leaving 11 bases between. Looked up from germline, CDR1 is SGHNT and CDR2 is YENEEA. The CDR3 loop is CASSQNKGNTEAFF. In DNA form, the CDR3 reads TGTGCCAGCAGCCAGAATAAGGGGAACACTGAAGCTTTCTTT.